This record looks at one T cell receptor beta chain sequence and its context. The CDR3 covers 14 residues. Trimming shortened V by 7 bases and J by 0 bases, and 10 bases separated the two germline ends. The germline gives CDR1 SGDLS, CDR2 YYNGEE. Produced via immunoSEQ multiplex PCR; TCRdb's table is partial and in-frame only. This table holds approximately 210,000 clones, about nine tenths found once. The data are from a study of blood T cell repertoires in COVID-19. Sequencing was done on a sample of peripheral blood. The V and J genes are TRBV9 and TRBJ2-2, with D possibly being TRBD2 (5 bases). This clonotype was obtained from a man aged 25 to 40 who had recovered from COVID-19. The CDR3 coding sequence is TGTGCCAGCTCGACTATCCCGAACACCGGGGAGCTGTTTTTT. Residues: CASSTIPNTGELFF.